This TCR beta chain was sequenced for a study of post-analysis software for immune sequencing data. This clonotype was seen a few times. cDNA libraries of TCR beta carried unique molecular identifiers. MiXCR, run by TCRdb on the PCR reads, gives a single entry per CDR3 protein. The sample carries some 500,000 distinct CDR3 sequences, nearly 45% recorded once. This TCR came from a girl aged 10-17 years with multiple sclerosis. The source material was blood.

Here the CDR3 DNA reads TGTGCCAGCAGTTTAGCAGGGGCAGGGGGGGCCAACGTCCTGACTTTC. Its translation: CASSLAGAGGANVLTF. The chain couples TRBV12-3 or TRBV12-4 to TRBJ2-6, with a weak D call TRBD1 (5 bases). V was cut by 0 bases and J by 4 bases, with 10 bases left in between. The CDR3 contains 16 residues.